This T cell receptor beta chain was obtained from a study of post-analysis software for immune sequencing data. Study in general: There were relapsing-remitting, secondary progressive and progressive-relapsing multiple sclerosis among the disease courses included.

Every TCR beta cDNA library bore unique molecular identifiers. The authors obtained 400,000 to 600,000 cDNA molecules from around 0.96 to 9.9 million T cells. TCRdb re-derived calls from the PCR reads in MiXCR, one entry per CDR3 protein. This sample has about 200,000 distinct CDR3 sequences, with 29% found just once. Study-wide results and caveats: Clustering by F measure revealed strong co-clustering among samples prepared together in one batch. Five TRBV segments were more frequent in patients than controls; TRBV5-6, TRBV5-1 and TRBV20-1 belonged to this group. The normalized Chao1 diversity of multiple sclerosis patients was significantly lower than that of controls.

In its sample, this clonotype was seen many times. Its specificity is not known. With 3 bases clipped from V and 6 bases from J, the junction kept 5 bases outside the gene matches. Looked up from germline, CDR1 is MNHEY and CDR2 is SVGAGI. CDR3 length: 14 residues. The receptor was isolated from a girl aged 2 to 17 with multiple sclerosis. The sequenced sample was blood. The chain recombines TRBV6-5 with TRBJ2-7; 10 nucleotides agree with TRBD1. The CDR3 nucleotides read TGTGCCAGCAGTTATAGGACAGGGGGAGGCGAGCAGTACTTC. It encodes CASSYRTGGGEQYF.